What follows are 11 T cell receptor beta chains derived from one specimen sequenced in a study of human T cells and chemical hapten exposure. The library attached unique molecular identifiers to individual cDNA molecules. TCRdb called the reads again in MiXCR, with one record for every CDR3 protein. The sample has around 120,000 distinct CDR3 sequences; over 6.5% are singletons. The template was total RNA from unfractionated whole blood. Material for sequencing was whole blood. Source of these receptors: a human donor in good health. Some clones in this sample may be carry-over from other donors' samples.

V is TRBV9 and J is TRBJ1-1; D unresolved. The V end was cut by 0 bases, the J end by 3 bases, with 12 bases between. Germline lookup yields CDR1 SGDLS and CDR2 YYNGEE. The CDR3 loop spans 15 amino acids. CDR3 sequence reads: CASSVAGSTDTEAFF. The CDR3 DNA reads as TGTGCCAGCAGCGTAGCGGGGTCTACGGACACTGAAGCTTTCTTT.

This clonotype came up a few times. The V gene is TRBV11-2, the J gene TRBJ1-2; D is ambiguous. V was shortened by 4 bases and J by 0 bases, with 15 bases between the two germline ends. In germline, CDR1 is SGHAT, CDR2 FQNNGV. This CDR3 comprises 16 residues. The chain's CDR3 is CASSYGEQRPNYGYTF. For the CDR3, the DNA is TGTGCCAGCAGCTATGGAGAACAGCGACCTAACTATGGCTACACCTTC.

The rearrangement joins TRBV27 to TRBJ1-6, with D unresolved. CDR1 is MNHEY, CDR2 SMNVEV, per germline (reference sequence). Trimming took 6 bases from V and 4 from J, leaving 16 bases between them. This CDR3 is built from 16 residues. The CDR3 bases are TGTGCCAGCAGAGATCCCCGGACGGTTTATAATTCACCCCTCCACTTT. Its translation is CASRDPRTVYNSPLHF.

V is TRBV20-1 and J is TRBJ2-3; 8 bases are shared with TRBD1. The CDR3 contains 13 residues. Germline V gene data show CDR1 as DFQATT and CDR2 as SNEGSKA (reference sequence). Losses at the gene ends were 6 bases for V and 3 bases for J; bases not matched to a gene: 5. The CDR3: CSAAGGETDTQYF. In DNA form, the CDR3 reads TGCAGTGCCGCAGGGGGCGAGACAGATACGCAGTATTTT.

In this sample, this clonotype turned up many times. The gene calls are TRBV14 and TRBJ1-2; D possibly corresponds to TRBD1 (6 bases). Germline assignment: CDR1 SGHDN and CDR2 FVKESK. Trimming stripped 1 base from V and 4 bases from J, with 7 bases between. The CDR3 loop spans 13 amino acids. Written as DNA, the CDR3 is TGTGCCAGCAGCCAAGGGACAGCCTATGGCTACACCTTC. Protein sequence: CASSQGTAYGYTF. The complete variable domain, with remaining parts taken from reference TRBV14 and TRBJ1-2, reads EAGVTQFPSHSVIEKGQTVTLRCDPISGHDNLYWYRRVMGKEIKFLLHFVKESKQDESGMPNNRFLAERTGGTYSTLKVQPAELEDSGVYFCASSQGTAYGYTFGSGTRLTVV.

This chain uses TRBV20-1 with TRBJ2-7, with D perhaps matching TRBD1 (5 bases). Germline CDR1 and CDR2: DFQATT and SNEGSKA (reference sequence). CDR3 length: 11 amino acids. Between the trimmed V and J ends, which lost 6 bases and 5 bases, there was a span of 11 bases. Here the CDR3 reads CSATDNHEQYF. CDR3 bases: TGCAGTGCCACGGACAACCACGAGCAGTACTTC.

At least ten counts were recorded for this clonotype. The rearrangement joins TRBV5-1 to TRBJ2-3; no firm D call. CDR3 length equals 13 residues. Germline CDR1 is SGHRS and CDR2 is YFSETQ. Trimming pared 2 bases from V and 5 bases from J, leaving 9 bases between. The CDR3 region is CASSFPGEDTQYF. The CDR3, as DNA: TGCGCCAGCAGCTTCCCGGGTGAAGATACGCAGTATTTT.

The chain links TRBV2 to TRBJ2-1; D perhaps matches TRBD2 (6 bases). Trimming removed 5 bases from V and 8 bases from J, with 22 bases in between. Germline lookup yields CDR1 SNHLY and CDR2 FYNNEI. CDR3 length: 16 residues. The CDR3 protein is CASSRPNRTTDDEQFF. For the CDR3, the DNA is TGTGCCAGCAGTAGGCCCAATAGGACTACTGACGATGAGCAGTTCTTC.

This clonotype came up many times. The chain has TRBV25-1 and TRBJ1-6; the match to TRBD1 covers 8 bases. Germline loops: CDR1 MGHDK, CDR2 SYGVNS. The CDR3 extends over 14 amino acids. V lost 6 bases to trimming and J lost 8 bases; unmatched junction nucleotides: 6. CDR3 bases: TGTGCCAGCAGGGAGGACAGGGCCTATTCACCCCTCCACTTT. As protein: CASREDRAYSPLHF.

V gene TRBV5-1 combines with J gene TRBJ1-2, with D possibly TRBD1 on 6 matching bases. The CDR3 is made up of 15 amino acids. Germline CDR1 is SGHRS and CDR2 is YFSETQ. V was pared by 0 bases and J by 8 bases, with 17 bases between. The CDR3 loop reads CASSLEQGIPLGYTF. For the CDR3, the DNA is TGCGCCAGCAGCTTGGAGCAGGGGATTCCGCTAGGCTACACCTTC.

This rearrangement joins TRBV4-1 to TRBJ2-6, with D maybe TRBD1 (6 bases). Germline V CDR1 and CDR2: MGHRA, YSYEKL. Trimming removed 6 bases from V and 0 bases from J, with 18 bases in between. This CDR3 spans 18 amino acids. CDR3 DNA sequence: TGCGCCAGCAGGCACGTTGGACAGAGATCCTCTGGGGCCAACGTCCTGACTTTC. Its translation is CASRHVGQRSSGANVLTF.